This record looks at one T cell receptor (beta chain) sequence and its context. Random hexamers primed reverse transcription of about 0.5 to 1 ug RNA. One entry per CDR3 protein results from TCRdb running MiXCR on the immunoSEQ multiplex PCR reads. Altogether some 120,000 distinct CDR3 sequences are present, 85% to 95% being singletons, with the ten largest covering 0.25% to 0.35%. This sample is part of a study of CD8 T cells in Susac syndrome. The CDR3 contains 16 residues. From germline, CDR1 is SEHNR and CDR2 FQNEAQ (reference sequence). V was clipped by 2 bases and J by 7 bases, with 18 bases between them.

The TCR originated in a human donor with multiple sclerosis. Sequencing was carried out using CD8+ T cells from PBMCs. J is TRBJ2-1 and V is TRBV7-9; possible D gene TRBD2, 5 bases. The CDR3 sequence: CASSLSLARLENEQFF. Here the CDR3 DNA reads TGTGCCAGCAGCTTAAGTCTAGCCCGCCTAGAAAATGAGCAGTTCTTC.